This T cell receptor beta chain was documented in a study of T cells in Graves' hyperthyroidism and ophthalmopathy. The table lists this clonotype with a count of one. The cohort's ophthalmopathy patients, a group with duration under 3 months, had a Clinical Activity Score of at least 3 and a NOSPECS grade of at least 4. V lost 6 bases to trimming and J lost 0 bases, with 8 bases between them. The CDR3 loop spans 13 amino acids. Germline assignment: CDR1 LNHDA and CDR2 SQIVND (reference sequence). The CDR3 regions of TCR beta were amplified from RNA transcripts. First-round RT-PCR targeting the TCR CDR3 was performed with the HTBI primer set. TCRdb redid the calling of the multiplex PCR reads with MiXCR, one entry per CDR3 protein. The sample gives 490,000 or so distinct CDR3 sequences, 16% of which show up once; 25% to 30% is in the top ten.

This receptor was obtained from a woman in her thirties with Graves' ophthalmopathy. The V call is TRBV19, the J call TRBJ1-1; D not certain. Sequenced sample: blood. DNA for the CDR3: TGTGCCAGTAGGGAGAGGGTGAACACTGAAGCTTTCTTT. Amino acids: CASRERVNTEAFF. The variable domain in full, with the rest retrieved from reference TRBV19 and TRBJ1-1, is DGGITQSPKYLFRKEGQNVTLSCEQNLNHDAMYWYRQDPGQGLRLIYYSQIVNDFQKGDIAEGYSVSREKKESFPLTVTSAQKNPTAFYLCASRERVNTEAFFGQGTRLTVV.